This T cell receptor (beta chain) was captured by sequencing in a study of blood T cell repertoires in COVID-19. Across the whole study: There were acute and convalescent COVID-19 samples, and they came from the United States, Italy and Spain.

Authors' processing steps: Amplified reference gene primers provided the basis for estimating nucleated cell counts. TCRdb keeps only in-frame clones here, not all; method: immunoSEQ multiplex PCR. V, J and clone size reflect that table, while D and trimming were determined from the DNA. The top ten hold 2% to 3% of the sample, which has about 280,000 clones, 85% seen once. This clone was seen just once. Germline lookup yields CDR1 GTSNPN and CDR2 SVGIG (reference sequence). V lost 4 bases and J 2 bases, leaving 15 bases between the germline ends. This CDR3 spans 14 amino acids. Individuals drawn from around 25 US areas were about 18 to 90 years old. Cohorts were based on clinical histories the participants reported.

This TCR derives from a woman in her fifties or sixties who had recovered from COVID-19. The sequencing sample was made of PBMCs or T cells enriched from blood (not recorded which). This chain joins TRBV30 and TRBJ2-7; no reliable D call. The CDR3 DNA is TGTGCCTGGATTCATCCGGGTCGAACCTACGAGCAGTACTTC. Protein sequence: CAWIHPGRTYEQYF.